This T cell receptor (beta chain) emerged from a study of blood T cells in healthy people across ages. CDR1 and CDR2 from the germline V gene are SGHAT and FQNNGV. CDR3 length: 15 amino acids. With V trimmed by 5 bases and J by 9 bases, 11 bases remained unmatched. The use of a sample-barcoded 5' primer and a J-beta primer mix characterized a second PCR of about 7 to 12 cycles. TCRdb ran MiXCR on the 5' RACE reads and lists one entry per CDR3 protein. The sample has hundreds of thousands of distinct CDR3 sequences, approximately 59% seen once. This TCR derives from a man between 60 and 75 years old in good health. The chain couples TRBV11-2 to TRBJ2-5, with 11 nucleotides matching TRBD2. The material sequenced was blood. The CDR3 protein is CASSNLAGGPRSQYF. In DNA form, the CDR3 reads TGTGCCAGCAGCAATCTAGCGGGGGGCCCCCGCTCCCAGTACTTC.